Listed below are T cell receptor beta chains from one sample, sequenced in a study of OX40 agonist ivuxolimab in advanced cancers. Repertoires were generated with immunoSEQ multiplex PCR, while TCRdb's copy carries only in-frame clones and drops some. The sample records 60,000 to 65,000 clones, about 90% being singletons. Source: CD4+ or CD8+ T cells sorted from blood, taken in a trial of the OX40 agonist ivuxolimab. The receptors derive from an adult with an advanced solid tumor such as melanoma, head and neck, liver or kidney cancer. Both conserved end residues are part of each CDR3. A D gene is named only where the DNA matches it firmly. Part of the rows lack a size; the others show once, few, many or a class for expanded clones.

j_call d_call clone_size v_call cdr3_nt cdr3_aa
TRBJ2-1 - - TRBV2 TGTGCCAGCCGGGGCTACAATGAGCAGTTCTTC CASRGYNEQFF
TRBJ1-6 TRBD1 - TRBV7-9 TGTGCCAGCAGCAGGGACAGGTCTGCGGGCTCACCCCTCCACTTT CASSRDRSAGSPLHF
TRBJ2-1 TRBD2 - TRBV11-2 TGTGCCAGCAGCTTAATCAGTAGCGGGAGGTCCTACAATGAGCAGTTCTTC CASSLISSGRSYNEQFF
TRBJ2-3 - - TRBV29-1 TGCAGCCTCCCCGGGGGGCCCGGCACAGATACGCAGTATTTT CSLPGGPGTDTQYF
TRBJ2-5 TRBD1 - TRBV9 TGTGCCAGCAGCGTTCGGGACGGGACAGGGACGGAGCAGTACTTC CASSVRDGTGTEQYF
TRBJ1-2 - few TRBV10-3 TGTGCCATCAGTGAGGCAGCCTCTAGGGACTATGGCTACACCTTC CAISEAASRDYGYTF
TRBJ2-3 TRBD2 once TRBV19 TGTGCCAGTAGCTCGGGACTAGCGGGGGGCAGCACAGATACGCAGTATTTT CASSSGLAGGSTDTQYF
TRBJ1-2 TRBD1 - TRBV27 TGTGCCAGCAGTCCGGGACAGGGTGCTGGCTACACCTTC CASSPGQGAGYTF
TRBJ1-2 TRBD1 - TRBV19 TGTGCCAGTACCGGGACAGGGGTCGACCTATATGGCTACACCTTC CASTGTGVDLYGYTF
TRBJ2-3 - - TRBV5-5 TGTGCCAGCAGCTTGGAAGGGGGTCCAGATACGCAGTATTTT CASSLEGGPDTQYF
TRBJ1-5 - - TRBV29-1 TGCAGCGTTAGCGGGAACCAAGATCAGCCCCAGCATTTT CSVSGNQDQPQHF
TRBJ2-3 - once TRBV19 TGTGCCAGTACCCCGACGTTCGCGCGCGAGAGGGCAGATACGCAGTATTTT CASTPTFARERADTQYF
TRBJ1-1 TRBD1 - TRBV5-6 TGTGCCAGCAGCCCGGACAGGGCGAACACTGAAGCTTTCTTT CASSPDRANTEAFF
TRBJ2-1 TRBD1 once TRBV18 TGTGCCAGCTCACCCCTCCGGACAGGACCTGGCTCCTACAATGAGCAGTTCTTC CASSPLRTGPGSYNEQFF
TRBJ2-2 TRBD1 - TRBV29-1 TGCAGCGTAGCCGGGACAGGGGGCACTGGCACGAACACCGGGGAGCTGTTTTTT CSVAGTGGTGTNTGELFF